This T cell receptor beta chain stems from a study of control samples from healthy donors and cancer patients. Some clones are missing from TCRdb's copy, which holds only in-frame ones; the method was immunoSEQ multiplex PCR. The sample carries 75,000 to 95,000 clones, less than 95% recorded once. Germline CDR1 SNHLY, CDR2 FYNNEI. V shed 1 base and J shed 0 bases, with 19 bases lying between them. The CDR3 runs to 18 residues. The V gene is TRBV2, the J gene TRBJ2-7; possibly TRBD2 for D (7 bases). The origin of this receptor is a young woman in good health. Sequencing was done on a sample of blood. CDR3 amino acids: CASSEGGGLFTSSYEQYF. Here the CDR3 DNA reads TGTGCCAGCAGTGAAGGGGGGGGCCTCTTCACAAGCTCCTACGAGCAGTACTTC.